The rows below give T cell receptor beta chains drawn from one sample of a study of blood T cell repertoires in COVID-19. Assay: immunoSEQ multiplex PCR; the TCRdb copy retains only in-frame clones and omits some. The data show 25,000 to 35,000 clones, approximately 88% seen once. Sequenced material: peripheral blood. The receptor source for this set is a man in his sixties with COVID-19, enrolled during active disease. CDR3s include the opening cysteine and the closing phenylalanine or tryptophan. Each record gives: V gene, D gene, clone size, J gene, CDR3 protein, CDR3 DNA. A D gene is named only where the DNA matches it firmly. Size is omitted from some rows. Given values are once, few, many or a class for expanded clones.

TRBV19,.,few,TRBJ1-2,CASSMAGDGYTF,TGTGCCAGTAGTATGGCCGGGGATGGCTACACCTTC
TRBV5-1,.,.,TRBJ1-4,CASSPMTHRDEKLFF,TGCGCCAGCAGCCCGATGACCCACCGGGATGAAAAACTGTTTTTT
TRBV27,.,.,TRBJ2-7,CASSSGGGSLGEQYF,TGTGCCAGCAGTTCCGGTGGAGGGAGTCTGGGGGAGCAGTACTTC
TRBV7-2,TRBD1,.,TRBJ1-5,CASSKQGAWSNQPQHF,TGTGCCAGCAGCAAACAGGGGGCTTGGAGCAATCAGCCCCAGCATTTT
TRBV5-4,.,.,TRBJ1-1,CASSSRQRSMNTEAFF,TGTGCCAGCAGCTCTCGACAGCGCTCCATGAACACTGAAGCTTTCTTT
TRBV29-1,.,.,TRBJ2-3,CSVERGSTDTQYF,TGCAGCGTTGAACGGGGGAGCACAGATACGCAGTATTTT
TRBV5-1,.,.,TRBJ2-6,CASSSPAGLPRSGANVLTF,TGCGCCAGCAGCTCTCCCGCGGGACTTCCCCGCTCTGGGGCCAACGTCCTGACTTTC
TRBV7-9,TRBD2,.,TRBJ2-7,CASSLTLAGEDEQYF,TGTGCCAGCAGCTTAACACTAGCGGGAGAAGATGAGCAGTACTTC
TRBV24-1,.,.,TRBJ1-3,CATSDPGQIFGNTIYF,TGTGCCACCAGTGACCCTGGACAGATCTTCGGAAACACCATATATTTT
TRBV6-2/TRBV6-3,.,.,TRBJ1-2,CASSYSIAEYGGYTF,TGTGCCAGCAGTTACTCGATCGCGGAATATGGGGGCTACACCTTC
TRBV6-5,.,.,TRBJ1-4,CASGTTTNEKLFF,TGTGCCAGCGGGACAACAACTAATGAAAAACTGTTTTTT
TRBV10-1,TRBD2,.,TRBJ2-3,CASSEGGSRADTQYF,TGCGCCAGCAGTGAGGGCGGGAGTCGGGCAGATACGCAGTATTTT
TRBV19,TRBD2,.,TRBJ2-1,CASSIDVEGTSGRLGEQFF,TGTGCCAGTAGTATAGATGTTGAAGGGACTAGCGGGAGACTAGGTGAGCAGTTCTTC
TRBV25-1,TRBD1,.,TRBJ2-1,CASRETGVYNEQFF,TGTGCCAGCAGGGAGACAGGGGTCTACAATGAGCAGTTCTTC
TRBV19,.,.,TRBJ2-1,CASSMLARATGNEQFF,TGTGCCAGTAGTATGCTAGCTAGGGCTACAGGGAATGAGCAGTTCTTC
TRBV11-2,.,.,TRBJ2-3,CASSLGGGTDTQYF,TGTGCCAGCAGCTTAGGGGGGGGCACAGATACGCAGTATTTT
TRBV18,TRBD2,.,TRBJ2-2,CASSPGLAGTGELFF,TGTGCCAGCTCACCGGGTCTAGCGGGAACCGGGGAGCTGTTTTTT
TRBV25-1,TRBD1,.,TRBJ2-1,CASSGGQGLFF,TGTGCCAGCAGTGGGGGACAGGGGCTGTTCTTC